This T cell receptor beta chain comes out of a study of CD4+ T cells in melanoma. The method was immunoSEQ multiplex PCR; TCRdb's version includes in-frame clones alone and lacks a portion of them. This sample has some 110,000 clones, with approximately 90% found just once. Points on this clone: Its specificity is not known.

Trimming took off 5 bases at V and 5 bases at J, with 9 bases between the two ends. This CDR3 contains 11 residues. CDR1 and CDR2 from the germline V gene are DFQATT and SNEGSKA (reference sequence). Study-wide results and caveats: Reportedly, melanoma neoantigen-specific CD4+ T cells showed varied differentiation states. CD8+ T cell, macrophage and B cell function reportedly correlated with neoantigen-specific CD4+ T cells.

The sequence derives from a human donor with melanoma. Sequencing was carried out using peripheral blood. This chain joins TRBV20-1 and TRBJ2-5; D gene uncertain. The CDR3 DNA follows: TGCAGTGCTGGGGAACTGGAGACCCAGTACTTC. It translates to CSAGELETQYF.